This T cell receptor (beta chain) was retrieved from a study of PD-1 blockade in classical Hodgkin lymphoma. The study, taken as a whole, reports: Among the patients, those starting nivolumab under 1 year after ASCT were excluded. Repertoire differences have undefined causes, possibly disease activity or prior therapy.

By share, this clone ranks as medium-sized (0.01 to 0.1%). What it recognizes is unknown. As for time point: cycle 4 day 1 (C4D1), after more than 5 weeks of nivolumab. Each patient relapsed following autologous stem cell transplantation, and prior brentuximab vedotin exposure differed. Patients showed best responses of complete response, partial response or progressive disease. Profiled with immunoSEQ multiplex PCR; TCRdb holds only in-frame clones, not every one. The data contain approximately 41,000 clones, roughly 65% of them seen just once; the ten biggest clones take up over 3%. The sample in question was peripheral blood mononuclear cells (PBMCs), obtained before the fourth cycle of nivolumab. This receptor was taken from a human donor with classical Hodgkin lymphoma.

The CDR3 nucleotides are TGTGCCAGTAGCACTACTCTGGGGGTTGCTAACTATGGCTACACCTTC. It translates to CASSTTLGVANYGYTF. This sequence joins TRBV19 and TRBJ1-2; D is perhaps TRBD1 (5 bases). Deletions cut 6 bases from V and 0 bases from J, with 17 bases between. The V gene's germline CDR1 is LNHDA and CDR2 SQIVND (reference sequence). The CDR3 spans 16 residues.